Sequencing of this TCR beta chain was carried out in a study of blood T cell repertoires in COVID-19. Study as a whole: Donors in the United States, Italy and Spain gave samples during acute or convalescent COVID-19. PBMCs, B-cell-depleted T cells, or T cells provided the cDNA or gDNA that made up the material.

This clone was seen a few times. With 3 bases clipped from V and 8 bases from J, the junction kept 9 bases outside the gene matches. The CDR3 has 16 amino acids. Germline V lookup: CDR1 SGHAT, CDR2 FQDESV (reference sequence). In the original analysis: The authors estimated nucleated cell counts from reference gene primer amplification. Profiled with immunoSEQ multiplex PCR; TCRdb holds only in-frame clones, not every one. That table is the source of V, J and clone size, and D and trimming were worked out from the DNA. The data show a few hundred thousand clones, approximately 90% seen once. This receptor was obtained from a woman between 45 and 60 years old who had recovered from COVID-19. The sample comprised peripheral blood. The genes are TRBV11-1 and TRBJ1-6, with TRBD1 matching over 8 bases. The CDR3 sequence is CASSFGQGWGDSPLHF. The CDR3 nucleotides read TGTGCCAGCAGCTTCGGACAGGGTTGGGGGGATTCACCCCTCCACTTT. Variable domain in full (rest from reference TRBV11-1 and TRBJ1-6): EAEVAQSPRYKITEKSQAVAFWCDPISGHATLYWYRQILGQGPELLVQFQDESVVDDSQLPKDRFSAERLKGVDSTLKIQPAELGDSAMYLCASSFGQGWGDSPLHFGNGTRLTVT.